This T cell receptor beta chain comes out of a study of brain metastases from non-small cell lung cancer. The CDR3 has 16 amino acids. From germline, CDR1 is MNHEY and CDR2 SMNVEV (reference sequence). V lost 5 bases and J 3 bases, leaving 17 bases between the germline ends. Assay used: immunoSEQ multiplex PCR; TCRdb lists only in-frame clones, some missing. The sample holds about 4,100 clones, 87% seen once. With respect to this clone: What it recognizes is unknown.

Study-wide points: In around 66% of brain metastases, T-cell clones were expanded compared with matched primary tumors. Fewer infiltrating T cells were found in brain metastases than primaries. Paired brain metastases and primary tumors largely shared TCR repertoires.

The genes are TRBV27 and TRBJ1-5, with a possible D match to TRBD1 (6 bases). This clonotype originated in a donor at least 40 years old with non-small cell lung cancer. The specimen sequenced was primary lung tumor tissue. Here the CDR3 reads CASSPRGGLYNQPQHF. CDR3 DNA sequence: TGTGCCAGCAGTCCCCGTGGGGGGCTGTACAATCAGCCCCAGCATTTT.